This T cell receptor (beta chain) was captured in a study of blood T cell repertoires in COVID-19. Study details: Acute-phase and convalescent COVID-19 samples originated in the United States, Italy and Spain. T cells, B-cell-depleted T cells, or PBMCs provided the cDNA or gDNA that served as material.

Study processing details: Reference gene primers were amplified, and this amplification served to estimate nucleated cell counts. Repertoires were generated with immunoSEQ multiplex PCR, while TCRdb's copy carries only in-frame clones and drops some. D and trimming were read from the DNA, whereas the V and J calls and clone size are those reported in that table. The table records about 210,000 clones, around 83% of them present only once. This clone was recorded only once. Sequencing was performed on peripheral blood. The TCR was taken from a woman between 70 and 85 years old with COVID-19, enrolled during active disease.

Here the CDR3 reads CASSDRTSTNRDEQFF. The CDR3 DNA is TGTGCCAGCAGCGACCGAACCTCTACTAATCGTGATGAGCAGTTCTTC. V usage is TRBV21-1 and J usage is TRBJ2-1; the table names TRBD2, a call not compared with the DNA. TRBV21-1 is a pseudogene locus. The CDR3 totals 16 residues.